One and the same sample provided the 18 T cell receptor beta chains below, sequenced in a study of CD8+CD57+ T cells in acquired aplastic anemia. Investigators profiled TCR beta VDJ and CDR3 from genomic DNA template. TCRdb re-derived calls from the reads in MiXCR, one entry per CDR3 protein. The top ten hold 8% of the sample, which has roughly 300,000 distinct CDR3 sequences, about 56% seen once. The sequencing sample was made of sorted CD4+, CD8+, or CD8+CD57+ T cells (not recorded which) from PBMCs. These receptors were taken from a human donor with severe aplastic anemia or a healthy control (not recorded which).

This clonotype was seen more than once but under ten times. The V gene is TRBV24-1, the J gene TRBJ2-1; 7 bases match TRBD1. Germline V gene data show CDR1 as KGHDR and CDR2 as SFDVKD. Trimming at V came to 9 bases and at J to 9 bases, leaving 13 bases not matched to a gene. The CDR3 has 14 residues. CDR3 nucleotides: TGTGCCACCGTCGGGACAGACGGGGCCGGTGAGCAGTTCTTC. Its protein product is CATVGTDGAGEQFF.

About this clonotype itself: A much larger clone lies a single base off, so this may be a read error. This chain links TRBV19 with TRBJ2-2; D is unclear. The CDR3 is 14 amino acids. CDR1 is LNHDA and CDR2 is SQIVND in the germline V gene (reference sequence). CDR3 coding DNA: TGTGATAGTCTCCAGCCACCTAACACCGGGGAGCTGTTTTTT. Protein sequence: CDSLQPPNTGELFF.

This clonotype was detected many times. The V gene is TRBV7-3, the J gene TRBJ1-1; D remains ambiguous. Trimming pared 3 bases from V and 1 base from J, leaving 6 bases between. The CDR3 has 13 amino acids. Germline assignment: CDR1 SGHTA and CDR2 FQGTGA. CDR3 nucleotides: TGTGCCAGCAGCTTCCAAGGGAACACTGAAGCTTTCTTT. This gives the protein CASSFQGNTEAFF. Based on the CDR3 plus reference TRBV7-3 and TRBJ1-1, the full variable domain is GAGVSQTPSNKVTEKGKYVELRCDPISGHTALYWYRQSLGQGPEFLIYFQGTGAADDSGLPNDRFFAVRPEGSVSTLKIQRTERGDSAVYLCASSFQGNTEAFFGQGTRLTVV.

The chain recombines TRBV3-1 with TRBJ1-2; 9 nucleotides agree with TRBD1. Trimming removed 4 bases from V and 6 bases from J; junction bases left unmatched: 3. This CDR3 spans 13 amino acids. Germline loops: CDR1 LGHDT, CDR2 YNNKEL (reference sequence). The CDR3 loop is CASSLTGGNGYTF. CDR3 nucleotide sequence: TGTGCCAGCAGCCTCACAGGGGGCAATGGCTACACCTTC.

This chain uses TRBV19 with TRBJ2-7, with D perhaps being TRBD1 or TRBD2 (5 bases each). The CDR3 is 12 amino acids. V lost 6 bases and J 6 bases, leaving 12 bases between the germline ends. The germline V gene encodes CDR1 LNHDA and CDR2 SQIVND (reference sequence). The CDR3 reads CASSERGVEQYF. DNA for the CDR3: TGTGCCAGTAGCGAAAGGGGAGTCGAGCAGTACTTC.

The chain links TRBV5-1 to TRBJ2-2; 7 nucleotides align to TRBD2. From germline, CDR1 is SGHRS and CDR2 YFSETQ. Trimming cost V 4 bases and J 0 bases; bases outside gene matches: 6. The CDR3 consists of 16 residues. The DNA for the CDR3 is TGCGCCAGCAGCCTCCCGGGACTATCGAACACCGGGGAGCTGTTTTTT. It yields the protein CASSLPGLSNTGELFF.

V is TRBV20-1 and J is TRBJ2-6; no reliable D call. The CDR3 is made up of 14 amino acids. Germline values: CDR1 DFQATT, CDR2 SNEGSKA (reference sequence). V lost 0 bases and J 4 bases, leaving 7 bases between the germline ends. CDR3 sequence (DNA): TGCAGTGCTAGAGACAGCCGGGGGGCCAACGTCCTGACTTTC. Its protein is CSARDSRGANVLTF.

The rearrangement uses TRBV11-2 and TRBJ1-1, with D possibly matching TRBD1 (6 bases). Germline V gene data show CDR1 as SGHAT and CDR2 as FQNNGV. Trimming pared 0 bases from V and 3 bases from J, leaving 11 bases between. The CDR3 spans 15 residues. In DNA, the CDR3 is TGTGCCAGCAGCTTAGATCGGGGGCGATACACTGAAGCTTTCTTT. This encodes CASSLDRGRYTEAFF.

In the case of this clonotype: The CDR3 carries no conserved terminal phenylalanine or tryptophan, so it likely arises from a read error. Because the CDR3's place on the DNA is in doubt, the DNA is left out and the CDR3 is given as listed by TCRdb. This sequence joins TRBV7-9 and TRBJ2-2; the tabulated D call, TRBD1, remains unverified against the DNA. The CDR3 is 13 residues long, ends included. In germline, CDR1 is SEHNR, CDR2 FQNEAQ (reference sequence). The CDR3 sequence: CASSEWGMGQAFV.

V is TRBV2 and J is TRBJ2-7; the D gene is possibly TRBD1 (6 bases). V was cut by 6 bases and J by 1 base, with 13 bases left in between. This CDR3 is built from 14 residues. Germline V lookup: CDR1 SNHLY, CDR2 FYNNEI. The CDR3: CASSDRQASYEQYF. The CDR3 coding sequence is TGTGCCAGCAGCGACAGACAGGCGTCCTACGAGCAGTACTTC.

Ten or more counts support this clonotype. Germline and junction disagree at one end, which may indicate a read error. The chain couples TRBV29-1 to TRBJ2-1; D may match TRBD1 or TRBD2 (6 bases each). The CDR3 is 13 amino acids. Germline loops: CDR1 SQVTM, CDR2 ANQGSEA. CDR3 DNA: TGCAGCGTCACGGGACTGGGGGACAATGGGCAGTTCTTC. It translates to CSVTGLGDNGQFF.

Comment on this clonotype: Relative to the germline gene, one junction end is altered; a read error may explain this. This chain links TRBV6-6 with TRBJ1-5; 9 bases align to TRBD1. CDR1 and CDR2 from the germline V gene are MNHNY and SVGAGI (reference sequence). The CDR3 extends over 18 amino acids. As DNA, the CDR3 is TGTGCCAGCAGTATACAGGGGGCGAGTTCATCTAGCGATCAGCCCCAGCATTTT. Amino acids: CASSIQGASSSSDQPQHF.

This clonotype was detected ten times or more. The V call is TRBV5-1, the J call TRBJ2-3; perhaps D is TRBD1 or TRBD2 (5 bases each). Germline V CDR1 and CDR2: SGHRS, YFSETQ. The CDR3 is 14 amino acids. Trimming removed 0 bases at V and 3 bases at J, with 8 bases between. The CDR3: CASSLGGITDTQYF. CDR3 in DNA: TGCGCCAGCAGCTTGGGGGGGATTACAGATACGCAGTATTTT.

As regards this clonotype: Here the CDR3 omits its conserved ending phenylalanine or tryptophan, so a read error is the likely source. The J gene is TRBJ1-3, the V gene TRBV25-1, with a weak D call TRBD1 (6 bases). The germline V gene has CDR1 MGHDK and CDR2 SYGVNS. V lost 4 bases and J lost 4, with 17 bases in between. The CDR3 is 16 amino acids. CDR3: CASSGRGQNHGNTIYV. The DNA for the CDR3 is TGTGCCAGCAGTGGCCGGGGGCAGAATCACGGAAACACCATATATGTT.

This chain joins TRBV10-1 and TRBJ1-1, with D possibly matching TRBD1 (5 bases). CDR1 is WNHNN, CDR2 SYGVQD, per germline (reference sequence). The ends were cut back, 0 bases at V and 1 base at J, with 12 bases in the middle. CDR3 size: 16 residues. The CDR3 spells CASSESGVRANTEAFF. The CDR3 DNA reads TGCGCCAGCAGTGAGTCGGGGGTTCGGGCGAACACTGAAGCTTTCTTT.

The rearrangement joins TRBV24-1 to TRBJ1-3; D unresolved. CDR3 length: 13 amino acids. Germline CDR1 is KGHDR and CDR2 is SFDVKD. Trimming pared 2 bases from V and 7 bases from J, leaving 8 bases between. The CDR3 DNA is TGTGCCACCAGTGATTCTCCCGGGAACACCATATATTTT. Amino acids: CATSDSPGNTIYF.

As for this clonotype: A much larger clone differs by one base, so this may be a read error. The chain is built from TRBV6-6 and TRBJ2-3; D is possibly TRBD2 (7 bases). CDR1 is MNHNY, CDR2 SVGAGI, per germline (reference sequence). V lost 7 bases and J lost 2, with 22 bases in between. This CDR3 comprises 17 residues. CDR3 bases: TGTGCCAGCAAACGACCTTTAGTGGGGGGGCCCACAGATACGCAGTATTTT. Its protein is CASKRPLVGGPTDTQYF.

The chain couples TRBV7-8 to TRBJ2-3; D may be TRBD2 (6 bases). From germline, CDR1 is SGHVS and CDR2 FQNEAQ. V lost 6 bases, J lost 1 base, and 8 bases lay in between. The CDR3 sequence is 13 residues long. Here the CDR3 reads CASRSSGTDTQYF. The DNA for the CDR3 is TGTGCCAGCAGGTCTAGCGGCACAGATACGCAGTATTTT.